A single sample is the source of the 24 T cell receptor beta chains below, sequenced in a study of shared clonotypes between healthy human individuals. Sequencing was performed with immunoSEQ multiplex PCR; in TCRdb, only in-frame clones are kept and a portion is missing. The sample lists more than 2 million clones; roughly 93% were seen once. CD8 cells classed as naive were CD45RO-negative and positively selected for CCR7, excluding terminally differentiated effector memory CD45RA+ cells. Sequenced material: naive CD8+ T cells from PBMCs. The source of these receptors is a man between 18 and 35 years old in good health. Some clones in this sample may be carry-over from other donors' samples.

The chain recombines TRBV7-8 with TRBJ2-7; weak D call: TRBD2 (5 bases). The CDR3 has 14 residues. V was cut by 0 bases and J by 6 bases, with 12 bases left in between. In germline, CDR1 is SGHVS, CDR2 FQNEAQ. The CDR3, as DNA: TGTGCCAGCAGCTTAGCAGGACGCGGGCTCGAGCAGTACTTC. Its translation is CASSLAGRGLEQYF.

This chain connects TRBV11-2 to TRBJ2-7; tentatively, D is TRBD1 (6 bases). CDR3 length: 16 residues. Trimming shortened V by 1 base and J by 2 bases, and 15 bases separated the two germline ends. Germline CDR1 reads SGHAT; CDR2 reads FQNNGV. The CDR3 nucleotides read TGTGCCAGCAGCTTAGGGCCCAGGGGATATGCCTACGAGCAGTACTTC. It yields the protein CASSLGPRGYAYEQYF.

The V and J genes are TRBV29-1 and TRBJ1-1, with D unresolved. This CDR3 comprises 14 residues. Germline V CDR1 and CDR2: SQVTM, ANQGSEA. V lost 3 bases and J 4 bases, leaving 15 bases between the germline ends. The CDR3 DNA reads TGCAGCGTTGAGCGAGAAGGGTTGGGCACTGAAGCTTTCTTT. It yields the protein CSVEREGLGTEAFF. The full variable domain, rest sourced from reference TRBV29-1 and TRBJ1-1, is SAVISQKPSRDICQRGTSLTIQCQVDSQVTMMFWYRQQPGQSLTLIATANQGSEATYESGFVIDKFPISRPNLTFSTLTVSNMSPEDSSIYLCSVEREGLGTEAFFGQGTRLTVV.

This rearrangement joins TRBV6-6 to TRBJ1-4, with TRBD1 matching 8 bases. Germline V gene data show CDR1 as MNHNY and CDR2 as SVGAGI (reference sequence). This CDR3 region has 14 residues. Trimming cost V 6 bases and J 3 bases; bases outside gene matches: 3. The CDR3 loop is CASRETGANEKLFF. The CDR3 nucleotides are TGTGCCAGCAGGGAGACAGGGGCTAATGAAAAACTGTTTTTT.

The J gene is TRBJ1-1, the V gene TRBV5-1; possible D gene TRBD1, 5 bases. The CDR3 covers 15 residues. Germline V gene lookup returns CDR1 SGHRS and CDR2 YFSETQ. Trimming stripped 1 base from V and 1 base from J, with 11 bases between. The CDR3 loop reads CASSLSWGTNTEAFF. CDR3 coding DNA: TGCGCCAGCAGCTTGTCGTGGGGGACGAACACTGAAGCTTTCTTT.

The chain combines TRBV2 with TRBJ2-5, with D possibly being TRBD2 (5 bases). V dropped 7 bases and J dropped 1 base, with 13 bases sitting between them. The CDR3 is 14 amino acids. Germline values: CDR1 SNHLY, CDR2 FYNNEI. The CDR3 here is CASKRWASQETQYF. In DNA, the CDR3 is TGTGCCAGCAAGCGGTGGGCCAGCCAAGAGACCCAGTACTTC.

The chain combines TRBV27 with TRBJ2-6, with a tentative D call TRBD1 (6 bases). Germline values: CDR1 MNHEY, CDR2 SMNVEV (reference sequence). V dropped 2 bases and J dropped 5 bases, with 19 bases sitting between them. CDR3 length: 18 residues. CDR3 sequence: CASSLAEQGLRRANVLTF. The CDR3 coding sequence is TGTGCCAGCAGTTTAGCCGAACAGGGCCTCAGAAGGGCCAACGTCCTGACTTTC.

J is TRBJ1-2 and V is TRBV27, with D perhaps TRBD1 (5 bases). The CDR3 has 15 amino acids. The germline V gene encodes CDR1 MNHEY and CDR2 SMNVEV (reference sequence). Trimming pared 2 bases from V and 5 bases from J, leaving 15 bases between. The CDR3 nucleotides read TGTGCCAGCAGTTTAGGGGCAGGGTATAAGTATGGCTACACCTTC. Residues: CASSLGAGYKYGYTF.

The genes are TRBV28 and TRBJ1-5; D might be TRBD1 (6 bases). The CDR3 is 17 amino acids. Between the trimmed V and J ends, which lost 3 bases and 0 bases, there was a span of 15 bases. Per the germline V gene, CDR1 is MDHEN and CDR2 is SYDVKM. CDR3 coding DNA: TGTGCCAGCAGTTTGTCCAGGGGTAAATATAGCAATCAGCCCCAGCATTTT. This gives the protein CASSLSRGKYSNQPQHF.

The V and J genes are TRBV5-6 and TRBJ2-7, with 7 bases identical to TRBD2. The germline gives CDR1 SGHDT, CDR2 YYEEEE. Trimming removed 2 bases from V and 5 bases from J; junction bases left unmatched: 7. The CDR3 runs to 14 residues. The CDR3 nucleotides read TGTGCCAGCAGCTTCATGGGAGGGGTCGACGAGCAGTACTTC. This codes for CASSFMGGVDEQYF. Variable domain in full (rest from reference TRBV5-6 and TRBJ2-7): DAGVTQSPTHLIKTRGQQVTLRCSPKSGHDTVSWYQQALGQGPQFIFQYYEEEERQRGNFPDRFSGHQFPNYSSELNVNALLLGDSALYLCASSFMGGVDEQYFGPGTRLTVT.

The J gene is TRBJ2-7, the V gene TRBV18; D is perhaps TRBD1 (5 bases). The CDR3 has 14 amino acids. Germline V lookup: CDR1 KGHSH, CDR2 LQKENI. Deletions cut 2 bases from V and 3 bases from J, with 11 bases between. The DNA for the CDR3 is TGTGCCAGCTCACCAGCGGACACCCTCTACGAGCAGTACTTC. Translating gives CASSPADTLYEQYF.

The chain couples TRBV6-1 to TRBJ2-7, with D perhaps matching TRBD1 (5 bases). Germline V lookup: CDR1 MNHNS, CDR2 SASEGT. The CDR3 runs 16 residues. Trimming removed 4 bases at V and 0 bases at J, with 16 bases between. The CDR3 is CASSAPTALSSYEQYF. Written as DNA, the CDR3 is TGTGCCAGCAGTGCCCCGACAGCCTTGAGCTCCTACGAGCAGTACTTC.

This chain uses TRBV9 with TRBJ2-3, with 10 bases matching TRBD1. Trimming removed 1 base from V and 3 bases from J; junction bases left unmatched: 8. The CDR3 spans 17 residues. The V gene's germline CDR1 is SGDLS and CDR2 YYNGEE. The CDR3 DNA reads as TGTGCCAGCAGCGTACCTCAGACAGGGGGCGCGACAGATACGCAGTATTTT. Amino acids: CASSVPQTGGATDTQYF.

This sequence joins TRBV19 and TRBJ1-5, with 9 bases lining up with TRBD1. The CDR3 consists of 17 residues. Germline V gene sequence: CDR1 LNHDA, CDR2 SQIVND (reference sequence). The V gene end was trimmed by 4 bases and the J gene end by 3 bases; junction bases not matched to a gene: 10. Written as DNA, the CDR3 is TGTGCCAGTAGTACATTCCCGGGACAGGGAATCAATCAGCCCCAGCATTTT. It codes for CASSTFPGQGINQPQHF. The full variable domain, with the rest looked up from reference TRBV19 and TRBJ1-5, is DGGITQSPKYLFRKEGQNVTLSCEQNLNHDAMYWYRQDPGQGLRLIYYSQIVNDFQKGDIAEGYSVSREKKESFPLTVTSAQKNPTAFYLCASSTFPGQGINQPQHFGDGTRLSIL.

The chain employs TRBV5-1 and TRBJ1-1; a possible D gene is TRBD1 (6 bases). V lost 0 bases and J 0 bases, leaving 15 bases between the germline ends. The V gene's germline CDR1 is SGHRS and CDR2 YFSETQ. CDR3 length: 17 amino acids. The CDR3 spells CASSLEPRQEMNTEAFF. In nucleotides, the CDR3 is TGCGCCAGCAGCTTGGAACCCAGACAGGAGATGAACACTGAAGCTTTCTTT.

With regard to this clone: The identical CDR3 is also encoded by other nucleotide sequences in the sample. The V and J genes are TRBV27 and TRBJ2-3; D unclear. Trimming removed 3 bases from V and 2 bases from J, with 9 bases in between. This CDR3 region has 14 residues. Germline V gene data show CDR1 as MNHEY and CDR2 as SMNVEV (reference sequence). DNA of the CDR3: TGTGCCAGCAGTTTTGGGTCCTCCACAGATACGCAGTATTTT. Its translation: CASSFGSSTDTQYF.

The chain carries TRBV28 and TRBJ2-7; no reliable D call. Germline CDR1 reads MDHEN; CDR2 reads SYDVKM. The germline V and J ends were trimmed by 5 bases and 4 bases, with 18 bases remaining between them. The CDR3 is 15 residues long. CDR3: CASSPQARAMYEQYF. The CDR3 DNA sequence: TGTGCCAGCAGTCCCCAAGCGCGTGCGATGTACGAGCAGTACTTC.

The chain links TRBV28 to TRBJ2-7, with 8 bases fitting TRBD2. Trimming cost V 4 bases and J 1 base; bases outside gene matches: 6. Germline V gives CDR1 MDHEN, CDR2 SYDVKM. The CDR3 length is 15 residues. CDR3 sequence reads: CASSSISGASYEQYF. In DNA, the CDR3 is TGTGCCAGCAGTTCTATTAGCGGGGCATCCTACGAGCAGTACTTC.

The chain is built from TRBV2 and TRBJ2-7; no clear D. Trimming took 4 bases from V and 3 from J, leaving 19 bases between them. Germline-derived CDR1 and CDR2 are SNHLY and FYNNEI. This CDR3 spans 16 amino acids. The CDR3 here is CASSVLPNKAHYEQYF. CDR3 nucleotides: TGTGCCAGCAGTGTGCTCCCGAACAAGGCTCACTACGAGCAGTACTTC.

J is TRBJ2-1 and V is TRBV2; 11 nucleotides match TRBD2. The CDR3 is 15 amino acids. Germline values: CDR1 SNHLY, CDR2 FYNNEI. J lost 4 bases, V lost 7 bases, and 6 bases had no gene match. CDR3 in amino acids: CASILGLAVYNEQFF. Written as DNA, the CDR3 is TGTGCCAGCATCCTGGGACTAGCGGTATACAATGAGCAGTTCTTC.

The chain recombines TRBV7-9 with TRBJ1-2; a weak D match, TRBD1 (5 bases). Germline loops: CDR1 SEHNR, CDR2 FQNEAQ (reference sequence). The CDR3 sequence is 15 residues long. V lost 3 bases, J lost 4 bases, and 15 bases lay in between. The CDR3: CASSLVGASIYGYTF. DNA for the CDR3: TGTGCCAGCAGCTTGGTCGGGGCTTCGATCTATGGCTACACCTTC. The complete variable domain, with remaining parts taken from reference TRBV7-9 and TRBJ1-2, reads DTGVSQNPRHKITKRGQNVTFRCDPISEHNRLYWYRQTLGQGPEFLTYFQNEAQLEKSRLLSDRFSAERPKGSFSTLEIQRTEQGDSAMYLCASSLVGASIYGYTFGSGTRLTVV.

The J gene is TRBJ1-4, the V gene TRBV6-1; 9 positions agree with TRBD1. V dropped 6 bases and J dropped 6; count of bases not matched to a gene: 5. CDR1 MNHNS and CDR2 SASEGT come from the germline V gene. The CDR3 is made up of 14 amino acids. Written as DNA, the CDR3 is TGTGCCAGCAGACACAGGGGGCAGCATGAAAAACTGTTTTTT. Encoded protein: CASRHRGQHEKLFF.

The V call is TRBV19, the J call TRBJ1-1; D call uncertain. Germline V lookup: CDR1 LNHDA, CDR2 SQIVND (reference sequence). Deletions cut 5 bases from V and 1 base from J, with 14 bases between. The CDR3 length is 15 residues. CDR3 nucleotide sequence: TGTGCCAGTAGTGCCTCGGTTTGGGGGAACACTGAAGCTTTCTTT. As protein: CASSASVWGNTEAFF.

V usage is TRBV9 and J usage is TRBJ2-7, with 7 bases matching TRBD2. V was clipped by 4 bases and J by 5 bases; unmatched bases: 12. This CDR3 has 15 amino acids. Germline assignment: CDR1 SGDLS and CDR2 YYNGEE. The CDR3, as DNA: TGTGCCAGCAGCCCTACAACCGGGGGGTTCCACGAGCAGTACTTC. Protein: CASSPTTGGFHEQYF.